This TCR beta chain came from a study of CD8+CD57+ T cells in acquired aplastic anemia. The wider study: Recorded DNA amounts for sorted CD4+ and CD8+ cells had an average of about 3.5 ug.

General study findings and limits: In CD8+ cells, Simpson's diversity showed no significant difference between patients and controls. In common between the patients and the controls were more than 25 CD8+ CDR3 sequences.

Flow cytometry had shown expanded CD8+CD57+ cells in the patients chosen for sequencing. Patients uniformly had severe acquired aplastic anemia. As for this clonotype: Its cognate antigen is unknown.

TCR beta VDJ and CDR3 were profiled, and genomic DNA was the template. TCRdb redid the calling of the reads with MiXCR, one entry per CDR3 protein. This sample has approximately 190,000 distinct CDR3 sequences, with just under 50% found just once. The sample comprised sorted CD4+, CD8+, or CD8+CD57+ T cells (not recorded which) from PBMCs. The source of this sequence is a human donor with aplastic anemia.

CDR3 nucleotide sequence: TGTGCCAGCACCCAGGGACAGGGCTATGGCTACACCTTC. It yields the protein CASTQGQGYGYTF. The chain recombines TRBV7-3 with TRBJ1-2; 9 nucleotides match TRBD1. The V segment lost 7 bases and the J segment 4 bases; nucleotides outside the gene matches: 4. Germline loops: CDR1 SGHTA, CDR2 FQGTGA. This CDR3 comprises 13 residues. Filled out from reference TRBV7-3 and TRBJ1-2, the complete variable domain reads GAGVSQTPSNKVTEKGKYVELRCDPISGHTALYWYRQSLGQGPEFLIYFQGTGAADDSGLPNDRFFAVRPEGSVSTLKIQRTERGDSAVYLCASTQGQGYGYTFGSGTRLTVV.